The rows below give T cell receptor beta chains drawn from one sample of a study of cytotoxic CD8 clonotypes in ibrutinib-treated CLL. Measured with immunoSEQ multiplex PCR; TCRdb has only the in-frame clones, and not every one. The sample consists of some 160,000 clones, over 65% of them appearing once. The source material was PBMCs, sampled after 12 months of ibrutinib treatment. Receptors were obtained from a human donor with chronic lymphocytic leukemia. CDR3s leave out the opening cysteine and the closing phenylalanine or tryptophan. A D gene is named only where the DNA matches it firmly.

>TRBJ1-3|-|TRBV6-6
ASSRRQEGNTIY
>TRBJ2-5|-|TRBV7-9
ASSSAGTARETQY
>TRBJ1-1|-|TRBV4-1
ASRGPLKDTEAF
>TRBJ1-1|TRBD1|TRBV30
AWRLTNRGRNTEAF
>TRBJ1-6|-|TRBV19
ASSMLDSRNSPLH
>TRBJ1-2|-|TRBV4-3
ASSLHPTGYGYT
>TRBJ1-2|TRBD1|TRBV7-2
ASSAGGRTGPDT
>TRBJ1-2|-|TRBV19
ASSTLYPRGYGYT
>TRBJ1-1|-|TRBV6-1
ASSEARGAGAF
>TRBJ1-5|-|TRBV19
ASSYRDSNQPQH
>TRBJ2-3|TRBD2|TRBV7-2
ASSETSGGVTDTQY
>TRBJ2-1|-|TRBV11-3
ASSIETGDNEQF
>TRBJ1-6|-|TRBV2
ASSDLGSYNSPLH
>TRBJ1-6|-|TRBV9
ASSVGPPLH
>TRBJ1-1|-|TRBV28
ASSFTGGEAF
>TRBJ1-5|TRBD1|TRBV28
ASSSGQQGNQPQH
>TRBJ2-7|TRBD2|TRBV5-1
ASRPGLATYEQY
>TRBJ2-5|-|TRBV14
ASSYLIDGTQY
>TRBJ1-4|-|TRBV5-1
ASASTGLRGEKLF
>TRBJ2-3|TRBD2|TRBV7-2
ASSLASGGYSTDTQY
>TRBJ2-5|-|TRBV2
ASSELAQTQY
>TRBJ1-5|-|TRBV28
ASSEKSKPQH
>TRBJ2-1|-|TRBV5-1
ASSVASRNEQF
>TRBJ2-7|-|TRBV28
ASTSGAYEQY
>TRBJ2-3|-|TRBV28
ASRRAGVDTQY
>TRBJ2-3|-|TRBV6-1
ASSDGGIHWDTQY
>TRBJ2-7|-|TRBV6-6
ATSDRRGTYEQY
>TRBJ1-3|-|TRBV14
ASSQARFSGNTIY
>TRBJ2-5|-|TRBV11-2
ASSLQGSETQY
>TRBJ1-4|TRBD1|TRBV28
ASSFRTGGEKLF
>TRBJ2-7|-|TRBV19
ASSRGVFYEQY
>TRBJ2-3|TRBD1|TRBV19
ASSFQGADTQY
>TRBJ1-5|TRBD1|TRBV28
ASRAGTVNQPQH
>TRBJ2-3|-|TRBV18
ASSPDRSSTDTQY
>TRBJ2-3|TRBD1|TRBV18
ASSPRQGGTSTDTQY
>TRBJ2-7|TRBD1|TRBV2
ASRGDRDPYEQY
>TRBJ1-6|-|TRBV7-2
ASSLGRGTYNSPLH
>TRBJ2-2|TRBD2|TRBV19
ASSTVGLAGMNTGELF
>TRBJ2-7|-|TRBV6-4
ASSDSCGQKDEQY
>TRBJ2-1|-|TRBV4-3
ASSQGGWGYNEQF
>TRBJ1-1|-|TRBV6-1
ATRLGGTNTEAF
>TRBJ2-2|TRBD2|TRBV4-1
ASSQGLAGANTGELF
>TRBJ1-5|-|TRBV16
ASSQPGFNQPQH
>TRBJ2-5|-|TRBV7-2
ASSLSETQY
>TRBJ2-7|-|TRBV7-9
ASTGRYTTYEQY
>TRBJ1-1|-|TRBV30
AWSALRTGARGKAF
>TRBJ2-2|-|TRBV11-3
ASSFYAGELF
>TRBJ1-2|TRBD1|TRBV7-3
ASSTHRGRDYGYT
>TRBJ2-1|-|TRBV11-3
ASSWEDEQF
>TRBJ2-5|-|TRBV7-8
ASSLGVGAHPVETQY
>TRBJ1-6|-|TRBV19
ASNRGPSSYNSPLH
>TRBJ2-3|-|TRBV9
ASRGGGAADTQY
>TRBJ2-1|TRBD2|TRBV12-5
ASGYSGGANEQF